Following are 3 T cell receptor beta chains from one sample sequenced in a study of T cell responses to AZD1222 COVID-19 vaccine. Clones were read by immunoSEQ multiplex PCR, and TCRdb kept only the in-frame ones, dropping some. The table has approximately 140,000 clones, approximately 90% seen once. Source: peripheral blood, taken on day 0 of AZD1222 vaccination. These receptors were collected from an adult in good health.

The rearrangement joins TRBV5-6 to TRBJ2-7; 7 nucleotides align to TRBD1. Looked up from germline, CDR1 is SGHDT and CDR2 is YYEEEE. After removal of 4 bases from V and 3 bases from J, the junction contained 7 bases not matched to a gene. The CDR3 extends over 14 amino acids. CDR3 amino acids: CASSPVGQDYEQYF. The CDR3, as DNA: TGTGCCAGCAGCCCTGTTGGACAGGACTACGAGCAGTACTTC.

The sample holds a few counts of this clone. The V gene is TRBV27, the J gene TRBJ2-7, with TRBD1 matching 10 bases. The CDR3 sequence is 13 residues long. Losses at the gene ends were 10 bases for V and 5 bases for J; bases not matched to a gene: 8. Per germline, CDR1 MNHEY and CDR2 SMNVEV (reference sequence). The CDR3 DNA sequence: TGTGCCACCCGGACAGGGGGTTTCAACGAGCAGTACTTC. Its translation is CATRTGGFNEQYF.

CDR3 protein: CASSYSGPREAFF. CDR3 in DNA: TGTGCCAGCAGTTACTCAGGACCGAGGGAAGCTTTCTTT. The genes are TRBV6-2 or TRBV6-3 and TRBJ1-1, with D hard to call. V lost 0 bases to trimming and J lost 8 bases, with 10 bases between them. The CDR3 consists of 13 residues. Germline CDR1 and CDR2: MNHEY and SVGEGT.